The clone carrying this T cell receptor beta chain was seen a few times. As yet, its antigen is unknown. This sample is part of a study of T-cell memory formation after mild COVID-19. Study outcomes and limitations: CD4+ contracting clones were mainly CM and EM; CD8+ ones, EMRA. Cross-reactive memory appears to have joined, as suggested by some responding clones showing up in pre-infection memory. Later expanders leaned CD4+, whereas day 15 to 85 contracting clones were balanced CD4/CD8.

After 5'RACE with constant-segment primers, TCR alpha and TCR beta cDNA libraries carrying sample barcodes and UMIs were obtained. TCRdb analysed the 5' RACE reads with MiXCR anew, one entry per CDR3 protein. The sample consists of roughly 510,000 distinct CDR3 sequences, 15% to 20% of them appearing once. The CDR3 has 14 residues. Germline lookup yields CDR1 MNHEY and CDR2 SVGAGI. Trimming stripped 0 bases from V and 8 bases from J, with 13 bases between. This receptor was obtained from an adult woman who had mild COVID-19 (a few samples of this study predate the infection). Cell type and time point are not known. What was sequenced was PBMCs or a T cell subset sorted from them (not recorded which). The chain employs TRBV6-5 and TRBJ1-2; D not certain. The CDR3 DNA is TGTGCCAGCAGTTACTCGGCGCAGGCGGAGGGCTACACCTTC. Its protein is CASSYSAQAEGYTF.